Following are 23 T cell receptor beta chains from one sample sequenced in a study of immune characterization of retroperitoneal liposarcoma. One entry per CDR3 protein results from TCRdb running MiXCR on the PCR reads. Of roughly 9,800 distinct CDR3 sequences listed, around a third are singletons. Specimen: tumor tissue. These receptors were collected from a male donor with retroperitoneal liposarcoma.

This clonotype was seen repeatedly, ten times or more. The chain recombines TRBV28 with TRBJ2-5, with 12 bases fitting TRBD2. The CDR3 runs 18 residues. Germline CDR1 reads MDHEN; CDR2 reads SYDVKM. Trimming took 6 bases from V and 2 from J; bases not matched to a gene: 13. CDR3 nucleotide sequence: TGTGCCAGCAGCCCACATCATCGGCTAGCGGGAGGGCAAGAGACCCAGTACTTC. Translated, it gives CASSPHHRLAGGQETQYF. The full variable domain, its missing parts supplied by reference TRBV28 and TRBJ2-5, is DVKVTQSSRYLVKRTGEKVFLECVQDMDHENMFWYRQDPGLGLRLIYFSYDVKMKEKGDIPEGYSVSREKKERFSLILESASTNQTSMYLCASSPHHRLAGGQETQYFGPGTRLLVL.

V and J are TRBV6-8 and TRBJ2-5; tentatively, D is TRBD1 (6 bases). Matching the DNA end better, TRBJ2-7 makes the J call doubtful. CDR1 and CDR2 (germline): MNHGY, SAAAGT. The CDR3 has 15 amino acids. The CDR3 sequence is CASSHPGGNRYEQYF. In nucleotides, the CDR3 is TGTGCCAGCAGTCACCCTGGGGGCAATCGCTACGAGCAGTACTTC.

This chain uses TRBV6-9 with TRBJ2-1; D unresolved. V was trimmed by 2 bases and J by 8 bases, leaving 13 bases between them. Germline assignment: CDR1 MNHGY and CDR2 SVAAGI. The CDR3 has 14 residues. CDR3 residues: CASSYSGDYDEQFF. The CDR3, as DNA: TGTGCCAGCAGTTATAGTGGGGATTACGATGAGCAGTTCTTC.

V usage is TRBV6-1 and J usage is TRBJ2-5, with TRBD1 identical over 8 bases. The tail of the sequence fits TRBJ2-7 better, so the J call may be wrong. The CDR3 length is 15 residues. Germline loops: CDR1 MNHNS, CDR2 SASEGT. This CDR3 is CASQFDRGNSYEQYF. In DNA, the CDR3 is TGTGCCAGCCAGTTCGACAGGGGAAACTCCTACGAGCAGTACTTC.

This clonotype has a handful of counts. The V and J genes are TRBV6-1 and TRBJ2-1; D unresolved. Per germline, CDR1 MNHNS and CDR2 SASEGT. This CDR3 has 17 amino acids. The ends were cut back, 6 bases at V and 3 bases at J, with 21 bases in the middle. CDR3 residues: CASSDALVGHLYNEQFF. CDR3 DNA sequence: TGTGCCAGCAGCGATGCCTTGGTAGGCCACCTCTACAATGAGCAGTTCTTC.

This clonotype was found a few times. The rearrangement joins TRBV11-2 to TRBJ2-5, with 9 nucleotides matching TRBD2. Trimming cost V 2 bases and J 1 base; bases outside gene matches: 2. Germline V gives CDR1 SGHAT, CDR2 FQNNGV. The CDR3 has 15 residues. In nucleotides, the CDR3 is TGTGCCAGCAGCTTACTAGCGGGGCCCCAAGAGACCCAGTACTTC. It translates to CASSLLAGPQETQYF.

In its sample, this clonotype was seen once. The chain joins TRBV6-1 to TRBJ2-5; the D gene is possibly TRBD2 (6 bases). TRBJ2-7 matches the DNA end more closely, so the J call is doubtful. Germline CDR1 MNHNS, CDR2 SASEGT. The CDR3 consists of 14 residues. CDR3 residues: CASHGDSGAYEQYF. CDR3 DNA: TGTGCCAGCCACGGGGATTCGGGAGCCTACGAGCAGTACTTC.

At least ten counts were recorded for this clonotype. The chain joins TRBV7-2 to TRBJ2-1; 14 bases line up with TRBD2. Near its end, the DNA agrees better with TRBJ2-7, so the J call may be wrong. Germline CDR1 is SGHTA and CDR2 is FQGNSA. CDR3 length: 17 residues. CDR3: CASSRGTSGSKSYEQYF. Here the CDR3 DNA reads TGTGCCAGCAGCCGCGGGACTAGCGGGAGTAAGTCCTACGAGCAGTACTTC.

The rearrangement uses TRBV6-1 and TRBJ2-3; unclear D gene. The V gene's germline CDR1 is MNHNS and CDR2 SASEGT. The ends were cut back, 1 base at V and 6 bases at J, with 11 bases in the middle. The CDR3 length is 14 residues. Written as DNA, the CDR3 is TGTGCCAGCAGTGAAGAGATTCGCTCGGATACGCAGTATTTT. Translation gives CASSEEIRSDTQYF.

This clonotype was picked up a small number of times. This may be a read error, as it is one base from a much larger clone. The chain uses TRBV6-6 and TRBJ2-1; a weak D match, TRBD2 (6 bases). Germline V CDR1 and CDR2: MNHNY, SVGAGI (reference sequence). The length of the CDR3 is 15 residues. Trimming took off 2 bases at V and 10 bases at J, with 18 bases between the two ends. For the CDR3, the DNA is TGTGCCAGCAGTTACGGGCGGGGATGGTCCTACGAGCAGTTCTTC. Its translation: CASSYGRGWSYEQFF.

This clonotype was counted only a few times. The genes are TRBV11-3 and TRBJ2-1; D unresolved. The J call may be mistaken, given a closer DNA end match to TRBJ2-7. Looked up from germline, CDR1 is SGHNT and CDR2 is YENEEA. The CDR3 has 14 residues. CDR3 region: CASSPLGGGYEQYF. CDR3 nucleotides: TGTGCCAGCAGTCCCCTCGGTGGTGGCTACGAGCAGTACTTC.

The rearrangement joins TRBV6-4 to TRBJ2-3; TRBD2 is a possible D gene (7 bases). V was cut by 3 bases and J by 4 bases, with 11 bases left in between. The CDR3 consists of 14 residues. The germline gives CDR1 MRHNA, CDR2 SNTAGT. Written as DNA, the CDR3 is TGTGCCAGCAGTGAAGGAGGGGGGGCAGATACGCAGTATTTT. Protein product: CASSEGGGADTQYF.

The chain couples TRBV10-1 to TRBJ2-1; 8 nucleotides agree with TRBD1. The CDR3 runs 15 residues. With V trimmed by 0 bases and J by 10 bases, 8 bases remained unmatched. Looked up from germline, CDR1 is WNHNN and CDR2 is SYGVQD (reference sequence). DNA for the CDR3: TGCGCCAGCAGTGAGTCTGGACAGGGCTCCTACGAGCAGTTCTTC. Encoded protein: CASSESGQGSYEQFF.

Ten or more counts support this clonotype. CDR3 amino acids: CASSPWPRGGLEQYF. The CDR3 region has the DNA TGTGCCAGCAGCCCTTGGCCTCGGGGGGGGCTCGAGCAGTACTTC. The genes are TRBV7-2 and TRBJ2-1; TRBD2 matches at 8 bases. The last part of the DNA fits TRBJ2-7 better; the J call may be wrong. This CDR3 is built from 15 residues. Germline loops: CDR1 SGHTA, CDR2 FQGNSA.

The genes are TRBV6-5 and TRBJ2-1; D may be TRBD1 or TRBD2 (5 bases each). The DNA end is more similar to TRBJ2-5, so the J call may be wrong. Germline CDR1 is MNHEY and CDR2 is SVGAGI. The CDR3 length is 13 residues. DNA for the CDR3: TGTGCCAGCACTCGGACGGGGCGGGAGACCCAGTACTTC. Translated, it gives CASTRTGRETQYF.

The table lists this clonotype with a few counts. The rearrangement uses TRBV7-6 and TRBJ2-1, with 8 bases lining up with TRBD1. The J call may be wrong; the DNA end is better matched by TRBJ2-7. The CDR3 has 16 residues. Germline assignment: CDR1 SGHVS and CDR2 FNYEAQ. Written as DNA, the CDR3 is TGTGCCAGCATCCAATCCACAGGGGGATTCTACAATGAGCAGTACTTC. Its protein product is CASIQSTGGFYNEQYF.

This chain joins TRBV4-1 and TRBJ2-1, with TRBD2 identical over 10 bases. CDR1 and CDR2 from the germline V gene are MGHRA and YSYEKL. Trimming cost V 0 bases and J 1 base; bases outside gene matches: 6. The CDR3 extends over 18 amino acids. The CDR3 coding sequence is TGCGCCAGCAGCCAAGAACCCATGGGACTAGCGTCCTACAATGAGCAGTTCTTC. It is translated as CASSQEPMGLASYNEQFF.

CDR3 sequence reads: CASSELPGHTEAFF. Written as DNA, the CDR3 is TGTGCCAGCAGTGAACTCCCTGGACACACTGAAGCTTTCTTT. V usage is TRBV25-1 and J usage is TRBJ1-1, with unresolved D. CDR1 and CDR2 from the germline V gene are MGHDK and SYGVNS. Between the trimmed V and J ends, which lost 2 bases and 3 bases, there was a span of 10 bases. This CDR3 region has 14 residues.

V usage is TRBV6-6 and J usage is TRBJ1-2; 7 nucleotides match TRBD1. The CDR3 extends over 12 amino acids. Germline V gene lookup returns CDR1 MNHNY and CDR2 SVGAGI (reference sequence). Trimming cost V 0 bases and J 13 bases; bases outside gene matches: 5. The CDR3: CASSYSGQAFTF. In DNA, the CDR3 is TGTGCCAGCAGTTACTCAGGACAGGCGTTCACCTTC.

Judged by abundance, this clonotype is medium-sized (0.01 to 0.1%). This sequence joins TRBV6-1 and TRBJ2-7; tentatively, D is TRBD2 (6 bases). The V gene lost 5 bases and the J gene lost 3 bases, with 14 bases spanning the gap. Germline V lookup: CDR1 MNHNS, CDR2 SASEGT. The CDR3 totals 14 residues. In nucleotides, the CDR3 is TGTGCCAGCAGTCGGGAGTCCCCTTACTACGAGCAGTACTTC. Its protein product is CASSRESPYYEQYF.

The rearrangement uses TRBV6-5 and TRBJ2-5; D is unclear. CDR1 and CDR2 from the germline V gene are MNHEY and SVGAGI. This CDR3 is 14 amino acids long. V gave up 0 bases and J gave up 5 bases, with 10 bases separating them. CDR3 in DNA: TGTGCCAGCAGTTACTCGGCTCAGGCTGAGACCCAGTACTTC. It encodes CASSYSAQAETQYF.

The rearrangement links TRBV27 to TRBJ2-1; D is unclear. The CDR3 is 16 amino acids. Germline V lookup: CDR1 MNHEY, CDR2 SMNVEV (reference sequence). The germline V and J ends were trimmed by 3 bases and 0 bases, with 12 bases remaining between them. CDR3 residues: CASSLDGPGSYNEQFF. DNA for the CDR3: TGTGCCAGCAGTTTGGATGGGCCGGGCTCCTACAATGAGCAGTTCTTC.

This clonotype was seen many times. The V gene is TRBV25-1, the J gene TRBJ2-1; D unresolved. Deletions cut 6 bases from V and 10 bases from J, with 13 bases between. The germline CDR1 and CDR2 sequences are MGHDK and SYGVNS. This CDR3 spans 12 amino acids. The CDR3 loop reads CASSTQAGEQFF. The CDR3 DNA reads TGTGCCAGCAGCACACAAGCCGGCGAGCAGTTCTTC. Full variable domain (remainder filled in from reference TRBV25-1 and TRBJ2-1): EADIYQTPRYLVIGTGKKITLECSQTMGHDKMYWYQQDPGMELHLIHYSYGVNSTEKGDLSSESTVSRIRTEHFPLTLESARPSHTSQYLCASSTQAGEQFFGPGTRLTVL.